Detailed here is one T cell receptor (beta chain). This clonotype appeared many times. The antigen it binds to is not known. Nothing much larger sits one base from this clone, and base qualities are not available. TCR cDNA was synthesized by 5'RACE template switching, which introduced a universal primer site and unique molecular identifiers. Priming of cDNA synthesis was performed from both the TCR alpha and TCR beta constant segments. Library amplification involved two PCR steps, and the second step added sample barcodes and sequencing adapters. Libraries were sequenced on Illumina HiSeq 2500 (2x100 bp) or NovaSeq (2x150 bp). The original methods were these. MIGEC was used to demultiplex reads and collapse the reads into UMI consensus sequences, and MiXCR was used for V(D)J alignment. Using edgeR on replicate PBMC samples, clonotypes were called vaccine-responding if FDR was below 0.01 and the log2 fold change was above 5 up to day 15. CD4 or CD8 identity was assigned to each bulk clonotype according to whether the clonotype was present at higher abundance in the sequenced CD4 repertoire or the sequenced CD8 repertoire. TCRdb trimmed public reads at Q25 via fastp, called clones via MiXCR and kept in-frame beta chains. All rows with the same CDR3 protein become a single entry with the most common DNA and genes. What appears here as the V and J calls and clone size reflects TCRdb's work, not the paper's. Counted in this sample were some 110,000 distinct CDR3 sequences; 5.5% to 8% of them appeared once. Approximately 2.7% of the sample goes to the ten largest clones.

The data originate from a study of T cells after yellow fever vaccination (dated by TCRdb to about 2019). In terms of the full investigation: The SMART-Seq v4 Ultra Low Input RNA kit was used to prepare libraries from fractions with low cell numbers. To track T-cell clones before and after primary and booster YFV17D yellow fever vaccination, bulk TCR alpha and beta repertoires were sequenced longitudinally. Two healthy male donors, one aged 18 to 30 and one aged 30 to 40 years, were included in the cohort. Blood samples were taken at several timepoints before and after primary and secondary immunization, and bulk PBMC replicates and cell subsets were isolated. What the authors observed across the whole study: Because abundant contaminating clonotypes from the bulk population could be contained in FACS-sorted repertoires, computational filtering was required. Only a couple of donors were included in the study, so the extent to which the findings can be generalized is limited. A small fraction of clonotypes showed up in both the CD4 and CD8 compartments, probably as a result of convergent recombination. After the booster, most clones that had expanded after primary vaccination were detected again (about 97% of CD4 and about 88% of CD8), suggesting broad maintenance of memory. The secondary T-cell response was weaker than the primary response but faster, peaking on day 5 instead of day 15.

There are 13 amino acids in the CDR3, from cysteine to phenylalanine inclusive. Left in the record is the CDR3 DNA by itself, 39 bases read in frame from the first base. The germline V gene specifies MNHEY as CDR1 and SVGAGI as CDR2. V loses 2 bases of germline sequence and J loses 8 bases, and the interval between the two ends is 10 bases. The treatment or condition tag for this specimen amounts to: live attenuated yellow fever vaccine strain. A standard Ficoll-Paque protocol was used to isolate PBMCs from peripheral blood. Dynabeads CD4 and CD8 positive selection kits were used to isolate CD4 and CD8 T-cell fractions. TriZol was used to extract RNA from bulk PBMCs, from CD4 and CD8 fractions, and from dextramer-positive and dextramer-negative fractions.

This TCR came from a man aged 18-30 years who received the YFV17D yellow fever vaccine. Source: CD4+ T cells sorted from PBMCs, taken about 41 days after the first yellow fever vaccination. The rearranged chain carries TRBV6-5 and TRBJ1-3; no confident D gene assignment can be made. The CDR3 is CASSYGRVHTIYF. The DNA sequence is as follows: TGTGCCAGCAGTTACGGGAGGGTCCACACCATATATTTT.